A selection of T cell receptor beta chains follows, all from one sample in a study of blood T cells in healthy people across ages. A single record per CDR3 protein comes from TCRdb applying MiXCR to the 5' RACE reads. The table has approximately 800,000 distinct CDR3 sequences, 58% seen once; the top ten hold about 20%. Sequencing was performed on blood. The receptors here all came from a man younger than 40 in good health. CDR3s include the opening cysteine and the closing phenylalanine or tryptophan. The D gene is left open where the match is weak. For some rows the clone size is stated as once, few or many, or as a class when expanded; others skip it.

TRBJ2-5,11,-,-,TRBV27,CASRPRETQYF,TGTGCCAGCAGGCCCCGAGAGACCCAGTACTTC
TRBJ1-2,16,-,-,TRBV27,CASSLDPQGRYYGYTF,TGTGCCAGCAGTTTGGACCCTCAGGGGAGATACTATGGCTACACCTTC
TRBJ2-4,12,-,TRBD1,TRBV12-3/TRBV12-4,CASRDRANIQYF,TGTGCCAGCAGGGACAGGGCGAACATTCAGTACTTC
TRBJ2-7,15,-,TRBD2,TRBV7-9,CASSSSGRNSHEQYF,TGTGCCAGCAGCTCCAGCGGGAGGAACTCCCACGAGCAGTACTTC
TRBJ2-5,13,-,-,TRBV27,CASSSRVLETQYF,TGTGCCAGCAGTTCTAGGGTATTGGAGACCCAGTACTTC
TRBJ2-5,15,-,-,TRBV15,CATSPGTETWETQYF,TGTGCCACCAGTCCGGGCACGGAGACCTGGGAGACCCAGTACTTC
TRBJ2-7,12,many,-,TRBV20-1,CSASNSDLEQYF,TGCAGTGCTAGTAACAGCGACCTCGAGCAGTACTTC
TRBJ2-1,14,few,TRBD2,TRBV29-1,CSVDLSGSRGEQFF,TGCAGCGTTGATCTTAGCGGGAGTCGTGGTGAGCAGTTCTTC
TRBJ1-2,14,-,TRBD1,TRBV12-3/TRBV12-4,CASSRGQGAYGYTF,TGTGCCAGCAGCCGGGGACAGGGGGCTTACGGCTACACCTTC
TRBJ2-1,15,-,-,TRBV21-1,CASSKGASTHNEQFF,TGTGCCAGCAGCAAGGGGGCTAGTACCCACAATGAGCAGTTCTTC
TRBJ2-4,14,-,-,TRBV19,CASKTDVAKNIQYF,TGTGCCAGTAAGACAGATGTAGCCAAAAACATTCAGTACTTC
TRBJ1-5,11,few,-,TRBV20-1,CSASPQQPQHF,TGCAGTGCTTCTCCGCAACAGCCCCAGCATTTT
TRBJ1-1,15,few,TRBD1,TRBV14,CASSHRGGAGLRAFF,TGTGCCAGCAGTCACCGAGGGGGCGCCGGCCTCAGGGCTTTCTTT
TRBJ2-7,14,few,-,TRBV7-2,CASSSWQGRSEQYF,TGTGCCAGCAGCTCGTGGCAGGGGAGGAGCGAGCAGTACTTC
TRBJ2-7,13,-,-,TRBV7-2,CASSVDQGLEQYF,TGTGCCAGCAGCGTAGACCAGGGGCTCGAGCAGTACTTC
TRBJ2-7,13,few,-,TRBV6-5,CASSDGGINEQYF,TGTGCCAGCAGTGACGGCGGGATCAACGAGCAGTACTTC
TRBJ1-2,19,-,TRBD1,TRBV19,CASRFTIWDRDQNNYGYTF,TGCGCCAGTAGATTCACGATTTGGGACAGGGACCAGAATAACTATGGCTACACCTTC
TRBJ1-2,14,-,TRBD1,TRBV7-3,CASSWTGGTDGYTF,TGTGCCAGCAGCTGGACAGGGGGAACGGATGGCTACACCTTC
TRBJ2-3,14,-,-,TRBV29-1,CSVDRGRNTETQYF,TGCAGCGTTGACCGGGGGCGAAACACAGAAACGCAGTATTTT
TRBJ1-2,13,few,TRBD1,TRBV11-2,CASSLSAGGGYTF,TGTGCCAGCAGCTTAAGCGCAGGGGGCGGCTACACCTTC